These T cell receptor beta chains were read from a single sample in a study of read filtering for tumor transcriptome and immune sequencing. One entry per CDR3 protein, called by TCRdb with MiXCR from the reads. The table records approximately 40,000 distinct CDR3 sequences, roughly 15% of them present only once. Sequenced material: a population of CD138-negative cells sorted from bone marrow. Source of these receptors: a donor aged 40 or over with multiple myeloma. Both conserved end residues are part of each CDR3. Fields, in order: J gene, clone size, V gene, D gene, CDR3 protein, CDR3 DNA. A D gene is named only where the DNA matches it firmly. Expanded clones get a size class; other rows say once, few or many, or leave the size out.

J: TRBJ2-5; size: many; V: TRBV3-1; D: -; CDR3: CASSGHRPQETQYF; DNA: TGTGCCAGCAGCGGGCACAGGCCTCAAGAGACCCAGTACTTC
J: TRBJ2-1; size: many; V: TRBV19; D: TRBD2; CDR3: CASSSGRAGNEQFF; DNA: TGTGCCAGTTCTAGCGGGAGGGCAGGCAATGAGCAGTTCTTC
J: TRBJ2-3; size: many; V: TRBV4-2; D: -; CDR3: CASSRLTSTDTQYF; DNA: TGTGCCAGCAGCCGTCTTACTAGCACAGATACGCAGTATTTT
J: TRBJ1-5; size: many; V: TRBV10-2; D: -; CDR3: CASSPGIGQPQHF; DNA: TGCGCCAGCAGTCCAGGGATAGGTCAGCCCCAGCATTTT
J: TRBJ2-2; size: many; V: TRBV5-6; D: TRBD1; CDR3: CASSGTGESGELFF; DNA: TGTGCCAGCTCCGGGACAGGGGAATCCGGGGAGCTGTTTTTT
J: TRBJ2-1; size: -; V: TRBV5-1; D: -; CDR3: CASSLGGDSNEQFF; DNA: TGCGCCAGCAGCTTGGGTGGAGATTCTAATGAGCAGTTCTTC
J: TRBJ2-6; size: -; V: TRBV18; D: -; CDR3: CASSPLGARRQAIPGANVLSF; DNA: TGTGCCAGCTCACCACTTGGAGCTAGAAGACAGGCTATACCTGGGGCCAACGTCCTGTCTTTC
J: TRBJ2-1; size: many; V: TRBV7-2; D: TRBD2; CDR3: CASSSGWGTSGSDEQFF; DNA: TGTGCCAGCAGCTCGGGGTGGGGGACTAGCGGGAGCGATGAGCAGTTCTTC
J: TRBJ2-1; size: many; V: TRBV4-2; D: -; CDR3: CASSQDPRGAHNEQFF; DNA: TGTGCCAGCAGCCAAGATCCCAGGGGCGCGCACAATGAGCAGTTCTTC
J: TRBJ2-7; size: medium-sized; V: TRBV30; D: TRBD2; CDR3: CAWRGLSGPSTYEQYF; DNA: TGTGCCTGGAGGGGGCTTAGCGGGCCTTCCACCTACGAGCAGTACTTC
J: TRBJ2-6; size: many; V: TRBV4-1; D: TRBD2; CDR3: CASSRGLANSAGANVLTF; DNA: TGCGCCAGCAGCCGAGGACTAGCTAATTCGGCTGGGGCCAACGTCCTGACTTTC
J: TRBJ1-5; size: many; V: TRBV28; D: -; CDR3: CASSQSNQPQHF; DNA: TGTGCCAGCAGCCAGAGCAATCAGCCCCAGCATTTT
J: TRBJ2-7; size: many; V: TRBV28; D: TRBD2; CDR3: CASSLTASGSYEQYF; DNA: TGTGCCAGCAGTTTAACCGCTAGCGGGAGTTACGAGCAGTACTTC
J: TRBJ1-1; size: many; V: TRBV7-8; D: -; CDR3: CASSLNPPGNTEAFF; DNA: TGTGCCAGCAGCTTAAACCCCCCGGGGAACACTGAAGCTTTCTTT
J: TRBJ2-1; size: few; V: TRBV28; D: -; CDR3: CASKLVNEQFF; DNA: TGTGCCAGCAAATTGGTAAACGAGCAGTTCTTC
J: TRBJ1-1; size: few; V: TRBV12-3/TRBV12-4; D: -; CDR3: CASSLWGGGTVEAFF; DNA: TGTGCCAGCAGTTTATGGGGAGGCGGGACTGTTGAAGCTTTCTTT
J: TRBJ2-7; size: many; V: TRBV20-1; D: TRBD1; CDR3: CSAGYRGDEQYF; DNA: TGCAGTGCTGGATACAGGGGGGACGAGCAGTACTTC
J: TRBJ2-1; size: many; V: TRBV7-3; D: TRBD2; CDR3: CASSLTEAGFSSYNEQFF; DNA: TGTGCCAGCAGCTTAACGGAAGCGGGATTCAGCTCCTACAATGAGCAGTTCTTC
J: TRBJ2-3; size: many; V: TRBV20-1; D: TRBD2; CDR3: CSGEAGLAGTDTQYF; DNA: TGCAGTGGTGAGGCCGGACTAGCGGGCACAGATACGCAGTATTTT
J: TRBJ2-1; size: many; V: TRBV7-9; D: -; CDR3: CASSTVLTYNEQFF; DNA: TGTGCCAGCAGCACAGTGCTCACCTACAATGAGCAGTTCTTC
J: TRBJ1-1; size: many; V: TRBV29-1; D: -; CDR3: CSVEALRQGKNTEAFF; DNA: TGCAGCGTTGAAGCCCTCCGCCAGGGGAAGAACACTGAAGCTTTCTTT
J: TRBJ1-4; size: many; V: TRBV7-9; D: TRBD1; CDR3: CASSFDRDLEKLFF; DNA: TGTGCCAGCAGCTTTGACAGGGACTTGGAAAAACTGTTTTTT
J: TRBJ2-7; size: many; V: TRBV15; D: -; CDR3: CATSTGDNYEQYF; DNA: TGTGCCACCAGCACAGGAGATAATTACGAGCAGTACTTC
J: TRBJ2-1; size: -; V: TRBV11-2; D: -; CDR3: CASSPRFNEQFF; DNA: TGTGCCAGCAGCCCCCGGTTCAATGAGCAGTTCTTC
J: TRBJ2-2; size: many; V: TRBV20-1; D: -; CDR3: CSAQPWRGDTGELFF; DNA: TGCAGTGCCCAACCCTGGAGAGGCGACACCGGGGAGCTGTTTTTT
J: TRBJ1-1; size: -; V: TRBV7-9; D: -; CDR3: CASSQTGDGGTEAFF; DNA: TGTGCCAGCAGTCAAACAGGAGATGGGGGCACTGAAGCTTTCTTT
J: TRBJ1-6; size: many; V: TRBV30; D: TRBD1; CDR3: CAWSVGTGNSPLHF; DNA: TGTGCCTGGAGTGTCGGGACAGGGAATTCACCCCTCCACTTT
J: TRBJ1-2; size: -; V: TRBV5-1; D: -; CDR3: CASSLDSNYGYTF; DNA: TGCGCCAGCAGCTTGGACTCTAACTATGGCTACACCTTC
J: TRBJ2-5; size: many; V: TRBV28; D: -; CDR3: CASSLGGTGETQYF; DNA: TGTGCCAGCAGTTTAGGGGGGACTGGAGAGACCCAGTACTTC
J: TRBJ2-2; size: -; V: TRBV7-2; D: TRBD2; CDR3: CASSLARGAGELFF; DNA: TGTGCCAGCAGCTTAGCGCGGGGGGCCGGGGAGCTGTTTTTT
J: TRBJ2-7; size: many; V: TRBV4-2; D: TRBD1; CDR3: CASSQGDRSYEQYF; DNA: TGTGCCAGCAGCCAAGGGGACAGATCCTACGAGCAGTACTTC